This T cell receptor beta chain derives from a study of shared clonotypes between healthy human individuals. General study findings and limits: On the whole, naive subsets had larger estimated richness than memory subsets had. Non-shared clonotypes had lower generation probabilities than clonotypes shared by all four sorted-subset donors.

All participating donors were Caucasian adults from Nashville, Tennessee. Sequencing was performed with immunoSEQ multiplex PCR; in TCRdb, only in-frame clones are kept and a portion is missing. This sample has roughly 2.2 million clones; 85% to 95% occur once, and the top ten carry 0.3% to 0.4%. This clone is a singleton in its sample. Its antigen remains unidentified. The germline CDR1 and CDR2 sequences are SGHDN and FVKESK. With V trimmed by 1 base and J by 4 bases, 5 bases remained unmatched. The CDR3 totals 15 residues. Source material: naive CD4+ T cells from PBMCs. Subset reported: CD45RA+ positively selected. This TCR was recovered from a young man in good health. Some clones in this sample may be carry-over from other donors' samples. The rearrangement links TRBV14 to TRBJ2-7; the match to TRBD1 covers 9 bases. CDR3 nucleotide sequence: TGTGCCAGCAGCCAAGTGAGAGACAGGGGGTACGAGCAGTACTTC. As protein: CASSQVRDRGYEQYF. The complete variable domain, with remaining parts taken from reference TRBV14 and TRBJ2-7, reads EAGVTQFPSHSVIEKGQTVTLRCDPISGHDNLYWYRRVMGKEIKFLLHFVKESKQDESGMPNNRFLAERTGGTYSTLKVQPAELEDSGVYFCASSQVRDRGYEQYFGPGTRLTVT.